The following is a TCR beta chain sequence with its context. The data belong to a study of blood T cell repertoires in COVID-19. About the study: Donors in the United States, Italy and Spain gave samples during acute or convalescent COVID-19. T cells, B-cell-depleted T cells, or PBMCs supplied cDNA or gDNA.

Original processing methods: Amplification from reference gene primers served as the basis for estimated nucleated cell counts. The repertoire was sequenced with immunoSEQ multiplex PCR; TCRdb's copy has only in-frame clones and lacks some. The DNA was the basis for D and trimming; V, J and clone size are from that table. The table records 150,000 to 200,000 clones, 70% to 80% of them present only once. Germline V gives CDR1 SGHRS, CDR2 YFSETQ. The CDR3 runs 19 residues. The V and J ends lost 0 bases and 4 bases, in that order; junction bases with no gene match: 11. This receptor was obtained from a woman aged 50 to 60 with active or convalescent COVID-19. The specimen sequenced was peripheral blood. This sequence joins TRBV5-1 and TRBJ2-2, with TRBD2 matching over 11 bases. CDR3 in amino acids: CASSLALSGRAGGTGELFF. For the CDR3, the DNA is TGCGCCAGCAGCTTGGCCCTTAGCGGGAGGGCCGGTGGCACCGGGGAGCTGTTTTTT.